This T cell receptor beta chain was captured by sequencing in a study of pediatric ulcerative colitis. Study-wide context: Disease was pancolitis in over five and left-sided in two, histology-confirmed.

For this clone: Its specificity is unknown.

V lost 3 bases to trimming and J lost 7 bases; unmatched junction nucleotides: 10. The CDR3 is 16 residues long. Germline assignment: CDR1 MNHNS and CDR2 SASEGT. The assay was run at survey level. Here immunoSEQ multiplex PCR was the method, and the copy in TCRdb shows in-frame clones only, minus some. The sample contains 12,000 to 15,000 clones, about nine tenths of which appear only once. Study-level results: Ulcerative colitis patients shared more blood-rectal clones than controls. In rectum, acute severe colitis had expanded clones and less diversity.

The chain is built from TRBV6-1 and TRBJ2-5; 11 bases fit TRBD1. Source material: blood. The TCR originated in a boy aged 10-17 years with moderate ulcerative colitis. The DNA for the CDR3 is TGTGCCAGCAGTGAGGCAGGGACAGGGGGGCGAAGGACCCAGTACTTC. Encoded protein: CASSEAGTGGRRTQYF.